These 29 T cell receptor beta chains originate from one sample sequenced in a study of cytomegalovirus exposure and HLA in healthy donors (dated by TCRdb to about 2017). Libraries were made using the immunoSEQ multiplex PCR assay. For the multiplex PCR, a mixture combining 60 forward primers for TCR Vbeta segments and 13 reverse primers for TCR Jbeta segments was used. TCRdb's version of the immuneACCESS table is confined to in-frame rearrangements and falls short of the full clone set. An unresolved V gene accounts for under half of the shortfall where checked; the remainder is of unknown origin. The sample table lists about 120,000 clones, roughly 71% of them with a count of one. Approximately 3% of the sample rests with the top ten. The sequenced material came from PBMCs. Source of these receptors: a woman aged 40 to 50 in good health and CMV-seropositive.

A few counts support this clone. The V call is TRBV27, the J call TRBJ2-6, with 8 bases matching TRBD1. CDR3 length equals 20 residues. Trimming at V came to 4 bases and at J to 1 base, leaving 15 bases not matched to a gene. CDR1 and CDR2 (germline): MNHEY, SMNVEV (reference sequence). CDR3 DNA: TGTGCCAGCAGTTATTATGGAGACTGGACAGGGTCATCTGGGGCCAACGTCCTGACTTTC. Amino acid sequence: CASSYYGDWTGSSGANVLTF.

CDR3 in DNA: TGTGCCACCTCGGGGGCTGGGGCCAACGTCCTGACTTTC. It specifies CATSGAGANVLTF. The V and J genes are TRBV6-5 and TRBJ2-6, with TRBD2 as a possible D gene (6 bases). V lost 10 bases to trimming and J lost 2 bases, with 9 bases between them. Germline CDR1 is MNHEY and CDR2 is SVGAGI. The CDR3 totals 13 residues.

The chain has TRBV2 and TRBJ1-1; no definite D call. The germline gives CDR1 SNHLY, CDR2 FYNNEI. V lost 5 bases and J lost 2, with 9 bases in between. This CDR3 region has 13 residues. CDR3 bases: TGTGCCAGCAGTCAGGATTTTAACACTGAAGCTTTCTTT. Translated, it gives CASSQDFNTEAFF.

The CDR3 sequence is CASRFSLEAFF. The CDR3 DNA sequence: TGTGCCAGCAGATTCAGTCTGGAAGCTTTCTTT. The gene calls are TRBV28 and TRBJ1-1; D is ambiguous. This CDR3 spans 11 amino acids. The germline CDR1 and CDR2 sequences are MDHEN and SYDVKM. Between the trimmed V and J ends, which lost 6 bases and 8 bases, there was a span of 10 bases. Filled out from reference TRBV28 and TRBJ1-1, the complete variable domain reads DVKVTQSSRYLVKRTGEKVFLECVQDMDHENMFWYRQDPGLGLRLIYFSYDVKMKEKGDIPEGYSVSREKKERFSLILESASTNQTSMYLCASRFSLEAFFGQGTRLTVV.

The rearrangement uses TRBV7-7 and TRBJ2-1; possibly TRBD2 for D (5 bases). The CDR3 runs 16 residues. Deletions cut 3 bases from V and 0 bases from J, with 12 bases between. CDR1 is SSHAT, CDR2 FNYEAQ, per germline (reference sequence). The CDR3 DNA reads as TGTGCCAGCAGCTTGGGGAGTCCTAGCTCCTACAATGAGCAGTTCTTC. Its protein is CASSLGSPSSYNEQFF.

In regard to this clone: One end of the junction does not line up with germline, which may come from a read error. The J gene is TRBJ1-1, the V gene TRBV7-8, with TRBD1 as a possible D gene (6 bases). Germline V gene data show CDR1 as SGHVS and CDR2 as FQNEAQ. The CDR3 length is 16 residues. The CDR3 region is CASSLARDTLNTEAFF. CDR3 nucleotides: TGTGCCAGCAGCCTAGCCAGGGACACATTGAACACTGAAGCTTTCTTT.

DNA of the CDR3: TGTGCCAGCAGTTTAAACCCAGGGGTTGAAGCTTTCTTT. Its translation is CASSLNPGVEAFF. V and J are TRBV27 and TRBJ1-1; D may be TRBD1 (6 bases). With 2 bases removed from V and 7 bases from J, the gap between germline ends came to 11 bases. There are 13 residues in the CDR3. In germline, CDR1 is MNHEY, CDR2 SMNVEV (reference sequence).

This chain uses TRBV13 with TRBJ1-3; the D gene is possibly TRBD1 (5 bases). The germline gives CDR1 PRHDT, CDR2 FYEKMQ (reference sequence). The CDR3 extends over 19 amino acids. V was shortened by 0 bases and J by 0 bases, with 18 bases between the two germline ends. The CDR3 DNA sequence: TGTGCCAGCAGCTTAGGCCGGTGGGTAGACAGTAGCTCTGGAAACACCATATATTTT. It specifies CASSLGRWVDSSSGNTIYF.

The chain couples TRBV27 to TRBJ2-7, with 8 bases aligning to TRBD2. The germline V gene encodes CDR1 MNHEY and CDR2 SMNVEV (reference sequence). V shed 8 bases, J shed 3 bases, and the junction held 9 bases outside the gene matches. The CDR3 runs 14 residues. CDR3 coding DNA: TGTGCCAGCGCGAGCCTAGCGGGCAGCTACGAGCAGTACTTC. Amino acid sequence: CASASLAGSYEQYF.

The genes are TRBV29-1 and TRBJ1-1; possible D gene TRBD1, 6 bases. The CDR3 is made up of 15 amino acids. Looked up from germline, CDR1 is SQVTM and CDR2 is ANQGSEA. The ends were cut back, 3 bases at V and 5 bases at J, with 19 bases in the middle. The CDR3 DNA sequence: TGCAGCGTTGATGGGCTGGGCATAAGGGGGACTGAAGCTTTCTTT. Translated, it gives CSVDGLGIRGTEAFF.

The chain uses TRBV4-2 and TRBJ1-1; TRBD1 matches 7 bases. The CDR3 is made up of 13 amino acids. Germline CDR1 LGHNA, CDR2 YNFKEQ. J was trimmed by 5 bases and V by 6 bases; bases with no gene match: 6. The CDR3 here is CASRGTGVTEAFF. The CDR3 DNA follows: TGTGCCAGCAGGGGCACAGGGGTAACTGAAGCTTTCTTT.

This clone has just a few counts. This chain joins TRBV28 and TRBJ2-7, with no clear D. The CDR3 is made up of 12 amino acids. V was trimmed by 4 bases and J by 6 bases, leaving 10 bases between them. Germline lookup yields CDR1 MDHEN and CDR2 SYDVKM. CDR3 residues: CASSSSRSEQYF. Written as DNA, the CDR3 is TGTGCCAGCAGTTCCTCTAGATCCGAGCAGTACTTC.

This sequence joins TRBV15 and TRBJ2-1; 9 bases match TRBD2. Germline assignment: CDR1 LNHNV and CDR2 YYDKDF (reference sequence). J gave up 4 bases and V 0 bases, and 19 bases lay outside the gene matches. The CDR3 spans 21 residues. The CDR3 is CATSRESLSLVTSGVYNEQFF. CDR3 bases: TGTGCCACCAGCAGAGAATCTTTGTCTCTTGTGACTAGCGGCGTGTACAATGAGCAGTTCTTC. The entire variable domain, with the rest obtained from reference TRBV15 and TRBJ2-1, is as follows: DAMVIQNPRYQVTQFGKPVTLSCSQTLNHNVMYWYQQKSSQAPKLLFHYYDKDFNNEADTPDNFQSRRPNTSFCFLDIRSPGLGDTAMYLCATSRESLSLVTSGVYNEQFFGPGTRLTVL.

The genes are TRBV6-1 and TRBJ2-7; 11 nucleotides match TRBD2. The ends lost 6 bases at V and 3 bases at J; junction bases unmatched: 7. The CDR3 loop spans 15 amino acids. Germline CDR1 reads MNHNS; CDR2 reads SASEGT. The CDR3 loop reads CASRDPSGGSYEQYF. The CDR3 DNA sequence: TGTGCCAGCAGAGACCCTAGCGGGGGGAGCTACGAGCAGTACTTC.

Here the CDR3 DNA reads TGTGCCAGCAGCGGGACTAGCGGGTTTTCCTACGAGCAGTACTTC. Protein sequence: CASSGTSGFSYEQYF. The chain links TRBV7-9 to TRBJ2-7; 12 bases fit TRBD2. V gave up 5 bases and J gave up 1 base; unmatched junction bases: 3. The CDR3 length is 15 residues. Germline values: CDR1 SEHNR, CDR2 FQNEAQ (reference sequence).

The chain carries TRBV2 and TRBJ1-5; D call uncertain. The V and J ends lost 7 bases and 0 bases respectively, with 7 bases between them. Germline lookup yields CDR1 SNHLY and CDR2 FYNNEI. The CDR3 runs to 13 residues. CDR3 sequence: CASKSYSNQPQHF. The CDR3 bases are TGTGCCAGCAAGTCCTATAGCAATCAGCCCCAGCATTTT.

The chain has TRBV4-2 and TRBJ1-1; 7 bases match TRBD1. J gave up 6 bases and V 1 base, and 2 bases lay outside the gene matches. This CDR3 region has 13 residues. Germline-derived CDR1 and CDR2 are LGHNA and YNFKEQ. CDR3 bases: TGTGCCAGCAGCCAAGGGACAGGCCCTGAAGCTTTCTTT. Protein: CASSQGTGPEAFF.

The chain joins TRBV6-5 to TRBJ2-3; no clear D. The V gene's germline CDR1 is MNHEY and CDR2 SVGAGI. Trimming shortened V by 6 bases and J by 2 bases, and 15 bases separated the two germline ends. The CDR3 has 15 residues. CDR3 coding DNA: TGTGCCAGCAGCCCCGTGCTAGAAGCCACAGATACGCAGTATTTT. This translates into CASSPVLEATDTQYF.

The rearrangement uses TRBV30 and TRBJ2-1; 10 nucleotides align to TRBD1. Germline lookup yields CDR1 GTSNPN and CDR2 SVGIG (reference sequence). This CDR3 spans 14 amino acids. V shed 1 base, J shed 5 bases, and the junction held 2 bases outside the gene matches. CDR3: CAWSAGTGDNEQFF. CDR3 coding DNA: TGTGCCTGGAGTGCCGGGACAGGGGACAATGAGCAGTTCTTC.

The V and J genes are TRBV14 and TRBJ2-5; D may be TRBD1 (6 bases). Germline lookup yields CDR1 SGHDN and CDR2 FVKESK. The CDR3 extends over 15 amino acids. With 0 bases removed from V and 4 bases from J, the gap between germline ends came to 12 bases. The CDR3 DNA is TGTGCCAGCAGCCAAGAAGACAGGTTGCGAGAGACCCAGTACTTC. Its protein is CASSQEDRLRETQYF. Together with reference TRBV14 and TRBJ2-5, the CDR3 gives the full variable domain: EAGVTQFPSHSVIEKGQTVTLRCDPISGHDNLYWYRRVMGKEIKFLLHFVKESKQDESGMPNNRFLAERTGGTYSTLKVQPAELEDSGVYFCASSQEDRLRETQYFGPGTRLLVL.

The chain is built from TRBV30 and TRBJ1-2; 9 bases line up with TRBD1. This CDR3 spans 16 amino acids. The germline gives CDR1 GTSNPN, CDR2 SVGIG (reference sequence). Trimming at V came to 4 bases and at J to 0 bases, leaving 9 bases not matched to a gene. The chain's CDR3 is CAWTDRGTGPNYGYTF. The CDR3 region has the DNA TGTGCCTGGACCGACAGGGGGACAGGGCCTAACTATGGCTACACCTTC.

The gene calls are TRBV5-1 and TRBJ2-5, with D perhaps matching TRBD2 (5 bases). CDR1 is SGHRS and CDR2 is YFSETQ in the germline V gene. This CDR3 spans 14 amino acids. The V end was cut by 3 bases, the J end by 5 bases, with 14 bases between. This CDR3 is CASSWRSGVETQYF. The CDR3 DNA reads TGCGCCAGCAGCTGGAGGTCCGGGGTGGAGACCCAGTACTTC.

The genes are TRBV30 and TRBJ1-5; D may be TRBD1 (6 bases). V lost 1 base, J lost 1 base, and 11 bases lay in between. The germline CDR1 and CDR2 sequences are GTSNPN and SVGIG (reference sequence). The CDR3 extends over 15 amino acids. CDR3: CAWSAGVGSNQPQHF. The CDR3 DNA is TGTGCCTGGAGTGCAGGGGTTGGAAGCAATCAGCCCCAGCATTTT.

The chain has TRBV7-9 and TRBJ2-5; tentative D call: TRBD2 (6 bases). V was clipped by 4 bases and J by 5 bases, with 26 bases between them. Per the germline V gene, CDR1 is SEHNR and CDR2 is FQNEAQ (reference sequence). This CDR3 comprises 18 residues. CDR3 loop: CASSSHRLDGGEWETQYF. The CDR3 nucleotides read TGTGCCAGCAGCTCCCACCGCTTGGATGGCGGGGAGTGGGAGACCCAGTACTTC.

The V call is TRBV19, the J call TRBJ2-5; 9 bases agree with TRBD1. The CDR3 is made up of 15 amino acids. Looked up from germline, CDR1 is LNHDA and CDR2 is SQIVND (reference sequence). V shed 1 base and J 4 bases; nucleotides not matched to a gene: 4. CDR3 sequence: CASSIADRGGETQYF. CDR3 in DNA: TGTGCCAGTAGTATAGCGGACAGGGGTGGAGAGACCCAGTACTTC.

The chain employs TRBV19 and TRBJ1-1, with D possibly matching TRBD1 (5 bases). The V gene's germline CDR1 is LNHDA and CDR2 SQIVND (reference sequence). V was trimmed by 7 bases and J by 4 bases, leaving 13 bases between them. The CDR3 sequence is 13 residues long. CDR3 sequence (DNA): TGTGCCAGTACCCGGGCGGGGGGCACTGAAGCTTTCTTT. It yields the protein CASTRAGGTEAFF. The whole variable domain, filled in from reference TRBV19 and TRBJ1-1, reads DGGITQSPKYLFRKEGQNVTLSCEQNLNHDAMYWYRQDPGQGLRLIYYSQIVNDFQKGDIAEGYSVSREKKESFPLTVTSAQKNPTAFYLCASTRAGGTEAFFGQGTRLTVV.

The chain is built from TRBV30 and TRBJ2-7; D perhaps matches TRBD2 (5 bases). Germline V gene lookup returns CDR1 GTSNPN and CDR2 SVGIG (reference sequence). Between the trimmed V and J ends, which lost 3 bases and 0 bases, there was a span of 15 bases. The CDR3 is 15 residues long. CDR3 sequence reads: CAWRESGLGSYEQYF. Here the CDR3 DNA reads TGTGCCTGGAGGGAGTCGGGGTTGGGCTCCTACGAGCAGTACTTC.

The chain combines TRBV5-1 with TRBJ2-7; 7 bases align to TRBD1. This CDR3 is built from 14 residues. Losses at the gene ends were 4 bases for V and 5 bases for J; bases not matched to a gene: 9. CDR1 SGHRS and CDR2 YFSETQ come from the germline V gene. The CDR3 DNA reads TGCGCCAGCAGCCTAGAAAGACAGGGCCACGAGCAGTACTTC. As protein: CASSLERQGHEQYF.

The chain couples TRBV19 to TRBJ2-1; D unresolved. Germline values: CDR1 LNHDA, CDR2 SQIVND (reference sequence). This CDR3 region has 16 residues. Trimming took 0 bases from V and 6 from J, leaving 15 bases between them. The CDR3 region is CASSIDSGFRGNEQFF. Written as DNA, the CDR3 is TGTGCCAGTAGTATAGATTCCGGGTTCCGCGGCAATGAGCAGTTCTTC. Full variable domain (rest looked up from reference TRBV19 and TRBJ2-1): DGGITQSPKYLFRKEGQNVTLSCEQNLNHDAMYWYRQDPGQGLRLIYYSQIVNDFQKGDIAEGYSVSREKKESFPLTVTSAQKNPTAFYLCASSIDSGFRGNEQFFGPGTRLTVL.